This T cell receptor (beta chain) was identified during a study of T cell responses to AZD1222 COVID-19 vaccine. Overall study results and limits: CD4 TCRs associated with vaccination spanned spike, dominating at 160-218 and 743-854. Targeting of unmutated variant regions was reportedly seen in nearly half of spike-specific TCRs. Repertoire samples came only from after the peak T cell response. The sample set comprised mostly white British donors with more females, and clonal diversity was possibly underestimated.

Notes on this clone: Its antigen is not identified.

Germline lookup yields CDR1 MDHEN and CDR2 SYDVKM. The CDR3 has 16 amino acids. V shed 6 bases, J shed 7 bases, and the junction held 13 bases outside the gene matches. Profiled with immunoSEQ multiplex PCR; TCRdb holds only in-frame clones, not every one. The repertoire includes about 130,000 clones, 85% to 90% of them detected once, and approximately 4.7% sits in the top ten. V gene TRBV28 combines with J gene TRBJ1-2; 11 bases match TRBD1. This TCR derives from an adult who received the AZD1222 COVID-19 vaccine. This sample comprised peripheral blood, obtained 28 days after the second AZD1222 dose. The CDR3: CASRPETGQGARGYTF. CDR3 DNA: TGTGCCAGCAGGCCCGAAACTGGACAGGGGGCGCGTGGCTACACCTTC.